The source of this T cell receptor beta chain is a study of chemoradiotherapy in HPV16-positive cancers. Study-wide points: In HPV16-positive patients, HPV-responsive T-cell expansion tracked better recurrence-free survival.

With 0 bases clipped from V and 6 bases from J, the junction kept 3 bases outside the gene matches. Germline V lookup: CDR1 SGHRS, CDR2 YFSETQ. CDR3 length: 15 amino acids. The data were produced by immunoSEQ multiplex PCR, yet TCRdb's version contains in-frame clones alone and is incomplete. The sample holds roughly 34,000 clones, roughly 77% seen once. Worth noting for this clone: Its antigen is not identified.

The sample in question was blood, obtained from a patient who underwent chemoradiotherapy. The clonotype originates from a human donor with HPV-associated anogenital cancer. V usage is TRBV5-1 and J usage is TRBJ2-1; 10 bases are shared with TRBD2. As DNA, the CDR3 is TGCGCCAGCAGCTTGGGAGCTAGCGGGGGCAATGAGCAGTTCTTC. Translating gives CASSLGASGGNEQFF.